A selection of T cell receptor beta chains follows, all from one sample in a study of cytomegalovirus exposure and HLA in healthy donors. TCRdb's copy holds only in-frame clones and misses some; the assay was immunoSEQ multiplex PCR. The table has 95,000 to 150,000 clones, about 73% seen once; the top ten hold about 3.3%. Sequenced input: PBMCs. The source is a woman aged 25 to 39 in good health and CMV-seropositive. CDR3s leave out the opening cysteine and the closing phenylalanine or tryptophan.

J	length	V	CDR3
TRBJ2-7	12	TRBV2	ASRGVAGNYEQY
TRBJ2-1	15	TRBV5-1	ASSPGLAGGLYNEQF
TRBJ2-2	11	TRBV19	ATTGEYTGELF
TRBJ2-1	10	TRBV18	ASSLGQGDQF
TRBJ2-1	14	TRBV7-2	ASSIPRGGAGDEQF
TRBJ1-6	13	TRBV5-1	ASSLAGARNSPLH
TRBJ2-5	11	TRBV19	ASSTGGRETQY
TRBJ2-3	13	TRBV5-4	ASSKGGTSTDTQY
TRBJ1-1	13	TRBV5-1	ASSLDRGARTEAF
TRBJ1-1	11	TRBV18	ASSRTGNTEAF
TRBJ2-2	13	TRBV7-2	ASSLHGAGTGELF
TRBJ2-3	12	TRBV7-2	ASSFQGRTDTQY
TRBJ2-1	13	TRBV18	ASSPVRTEHNEQF
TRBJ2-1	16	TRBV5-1	ASSAPGLAGGSYNEQF
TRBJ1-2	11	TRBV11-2	ASSPTQTYGYT